This TCR beta chain was captured by sequencing in a study of T-cell reconstitution after alpha-beta-depleted transplantation in children. The TCRbeta library incorporated unique molecular identifiers. Each CDR3 protein is one row after TCRdb ran MiXCR on the PCR reads. The data hold about 410,000 distinct CDR3 sequences, with approximately 20% observed a single time. Germline values: CDR1 SQVTM, CDR2 ANQGSEA. This CDR3 has 13 residues. Only a few counts were recorded for this clonotype. Compared with germline, one end of the junction differs, possibly owing to a read error. The rearrangement links TRBV29-1 to TRBJ1-2; weak D call: TRBD1 (6 bases). The origin of this receptor is a human donor who donated a stem cell graft to a child with acute myeloid leukemia. Sequencing used PBMCs from the stem cell graft donor, obtained from the stem cell graft. The CDR3 DNA reads as TGCAGCGCTGAATCAGGGGTGAGGTATGGCTACACCTTC. The encoded protein is CSAESGVRYGYTF.